This note documents a single T cell receptor (beta chain) sequence. What it binds is not known. This sample is part of a study of T cell responses to AZD1222 COVID-19 vaccine. Study context: Pooling of second doses given at about 4 or about 12 weeks was done.

Study-wide findings and caveats: White British donors predominated, females outnumbered males, and clonal diversity was possibly underestimated. Baseline seropositivity occurred in only a handful of AZD1222 recipients. The reported proportion of spike-specific TCRs targeting unmutated variant regions was nearly half.

Germline assignment: CDR1 LGHDT and CDR2 YNNKEL (reference sequence). The CDR3 has 13 amino acids. Between the trimmed V and J ends, which lost 7 bases and 3 bases, there was a span of 12 bases. Sequencing used immunoSEQ multiplex PCR; TCRdb keeps in-frame clones, though not all of them. The table shows over 130,000 clones, with 70% to 90% occurring only once. V and J are TRBV3-1 (or the pseudogene TRBV3-2) and TRBJ1-1, with D possibly TRBD1 on 5 matching bases. The material sequenced was peripheral blood, taken on day 0 of AZD1222 vaccination. The TCR was taken from an adult in good health. CDR3 bases: TGTGCCAGCACCGGGGGTGTCTACACTGAAGCTTTCTTT. Translation: CASTGGVYTEAFF.